This entry lists 32 T cell receptor beta chains sequenced from one sample in a study of post-analysis software for immune sequencing data. General study findings and limits: Among roughly 5 TRBV segments more frequent in patients than controls were TRBV5-6, TRBV5-1 and TRBV20-1.

Unique-molecular-identifier-tagged TCR beta cDNA libraries were used. In TCRdb, the PCR reads were re-called with MiXCR into one record per CDR3 protein. The sample has 820,000 or so distinct CDR3 sequences; roughly 50% are singletons. These receptors' targets are unknown. The material sequenced was blood. The origin of the receptors is a girl between 10 and 17 years old with multiple sclerosis.

V usage is TRBV12-3 or TRBV12-4 and J usage is TRBJ2-7; D is possibly TRBD1 or TRBD2 (5 bases each). V dropped 5 bases and J dropped 3 bases, with 11 bases sitting between them. The CDR3 covers 13 residues. This chain's CDR3 is CASSIGTNYEQYF. Here the CDR3 DNA reads TGTGCCAGCAGTATTGGGACCAACTACGAGCAGTACTTC.

For the CDR3, the DNA is TGTGCCAGTAGTATAGAATCGAGCGGGAGGCGGGAGCAGTACTTC. Residues: CASSIESSGRREQYF. The J gene is TRBJ2-7, the V gene TRBV19; 9 bases match TRBD2. Germline V CDR1 and CDR2: LNHDA, SQIVND (reference sequence). V gave up 0 bases and J gave up 7 bases; unmatched junction bases: 7. The CDR3 sequence is 15 residues long.

Only a few counts were recorded for this clonotype. J is TRBJ2-5 and V is TRBV6-1, with 15 nucleotides matching TRBD2. V lost 5 bases, J lost 6 bases, and 16 bases stayed unmatched. The CDR3 runs 19 residues. In germline, CDR1 is MNHNS, CDR2 SASEGT. The CDR3 region has the DNA TGTGCCAGCAGTCCTGTCCCGGGACTAGCGGGAGGATTAATGAAGACCCAGTACTTC. Translating gives CASSPVPGLAGGLMKTQYF.

The chain combines TRBV7-2 with TRBJ1-2, with 8 bases aligning to TRBD1. The CDR3 length is 16 residues. The V gene end was trimmed by 6 bases and the J gene end by 1 base; junction bases not matched to a gene: 10. In germline, CDR1 is SGHTA, CDR2 FQGNSA. CDR3: CASRLAGGAGNYGYTF. CDR3 nucleotides: TGTGCCAGCAGGCTGGCAGGGGGCGCGGGTAACTATGGCTACACCTTC. The variable domain in full, with the rest retrieved from reference TRBV7-2 and TRBJ1-2, is GAGVSQSPSNKVTEKGKDVELRCDPISGHTALYWYRQSLGQGLEFLIYFQGNSAPDKSGLPSDRFSAERTGGSVSTLTIQRTQQEDSAVYLCASRLAGGAGNYGYTFGSGTRLTVV.

The chain carries TRBV12-3 or TRBV12-4 and TRBJ2-4, with no clear D. Matching the DNA end better, TRBJ2-7 makes the J call doubtful. CDR3 length: 13 residues. CDR3 region: CANKSRAPYEQYF. CDR3 coding DNA: TGTGCCAACAAATCCCGGGCTCCCTACGAGCAGTACTTC.

Notes on this clonotype: Germline is not matched at one junction end, which may reflect a read error. This rearrangement joins TRBV4-1 to TRBJ1-4; D remains unclear. Per the germline V gene, CDR1 is MGHRA and CDR2 is YSYEKL. The CDR3 consists of 13 residues. The CDR3 protein is CASSEDEWEKLFF. DNA for the CDR3: TGCGCCAGCAGCGAAGACGAATGGGAAAAACTGTTTTTT.

The chain is built from TRBV12-3 or TRBV12-4 and TRBJ2-7; maybe TRBD1 (5 bases). The J call is uncertain, as TRBJ2-5 better fits the DNA end. This CDR3 comprises 14 residues. The CDR3 protein is CASSLAPGIETQYF. DNA for the CDR3: TGTGCCAGCAGTTTAGCCCCAGGGATAGAGACCCAGTACTTC.

The rearrangement joins TRBV9 to TRBJ1-5; TRBD1 matches 9 bases. The CDR3 spans 16 residues. Trimming removed 4 bases from V and 7 bases from J; junction bases left unmatched: 12. Germline values: CDR1 SGDLS, CDR2 YYNGEE. CDR3 protein: CASSPGDRDREQPQHF. CDR3 bases: TGTGCCAGCAGCCCCGGGGACAGGGACAGGGAGCAGCCCCAGCATTTT.

The rearrangement uses TRBV5-1 and TRBJ1-2; TRBD1 matches 9 bases. V trimming: 4 bases; J trimming: 7 bases; junction bases outside the gene matches: 14. The CDR3 runs 16 residues. Germline V gives CDR1 SGHRS, CDR2 YFSETQ. CDR3: CASSPGRTGDSGGYTF. The CDR3 DNA reads TGCGCCAGCAGCCCAGGCCGGACAGGGGATTCGGGTGGCTACACCTTC.

CDR3: CASSAGGDSRPYEQYF. The CDR3 region has the DNA TGCGCCAGCAGCGCCGGGGGGGACAGTCGACCCTACGAGCAGTACTTC. This sequence joins TRBV5-1 and TRBJ2-5, with D maybe TRBD2 (8 bases). The J call may be faulty, since TRBJ2-7 better matches the DNA end. Germline values: CDR1 SGHRS, CDR2 YFSETQ. CDR3 length: 16 residues.

This sequence joins TRBV20-1 and TRBJ2-1; 13 bases fit TRBD2. V gave up 4 bases and J gave up 8 bases; unmatched junction bases: 5. The germline V gene encodes CDR1 DFQATT and CDR2 SNEGSKA (reference sequence). The CDR3 is made up of 14 amino acids. CDR3 protein: CSAIGLAGDHEQFF. In DNA form, the CDR3 reads TGCAGTGCTATAGGACTAGCGGGGGACCATGAGCAGTTCTTC.

The chain links TRBV7-2 to TRBJ1-2; D is unclear. Germline CDR1 reads SGHTA; CDR2 reads FQGNSA. This CDR3 has 13 residues. The germline V and J ends were trimmed by 4 bases and 2 bases, with 8 bases remaining between them. This CDR3 is CASSYVPNYGYTF. The CDR3 DNA reads TGTGCCAGCAGCTATGTTCCAAACTATGGCTACACCTTC.

V and J are TRBV2 and TRBJ1-5, with D possibly being TRBD1 (6 bases). Per the germline V gene, CDR1 is SNHLY and CDR2 is FYNNEI. The CDR3 is 14 residues long. The germline V and J ends were trimmed by 5 bases and 4 bases, with 12 bases remaining between them. Here the CDR3 reads CASSTNRENQPQHF. The DNA for the CDR3 is TGTGCCAGCAGTACCAACAGGGAAAATCAGCCCCAGCATTTT.

The chain couples TRBV18 to TRBJ2-3, with 7 bases aligning to TRBD2. Trimming at V came to 6 bases and at J to 4 bases, leaving 10 bases not matched to a gene. The germline V gene encodes CDR1 KGHSH and CDR2 LQKENI. The CDR3 extends over 15 amino acids. CDR3 DNA: TGTGCCAGCTCCCGGGGCGGGAGTTCGGCAGATACGCAGTATTTT. Protein product: CASSRGGSSADTQYF.

The gene calls are TRBV29-1 and TRBJ2-7; 14 bases agree with TRBD2. The CDR3 totals 14 residues. V gave up 8 bases and J gave up 7 bases; unmatched junction bases: 10. CDR1 and CDR2 from the germline V gene are SQVTM and ANQGSEA. CDR3: CSFSGLAGAQEQYF. CDR3 bases: TGCAGCTTCTCGGGACTAGCGGGAGCACAAGAGCAGTACTTC.

This chain links TRBV20-1 with TRBJ2-4; 7 bases agree with TRBD2. The ends lost 6 bases at V and 13 bases at J; junction bases unmatched: 18. The CDR3 loop spans 14 amino acids. Looked up from germline, CDR1 is DFQATT and CDR2 is SNEGSKA (reference sequence). CDR3 residues: CSARYGTTDNEQYF. For the CDR3, the DNA is TGCAGTGCGAGATATGGGACTACGGACAATGAGCAGTACTTC.

The gene calls are TRBV20-1 and TRBJ2-3; D gene uncertain. The V gene lost 1 base and the J gene lost 2 bases, with 19 bases spanning the gap. The germline V gene has CDR1 DFQATT and CDR2 SNEGSKA (reference sequence). This CDR3 has 17 residues. The CDR3 DNA follows: TGCAGTGCTAGAGTCCGCGACCTGAATCCGACCACAGATACGCAGTATTTT. Protein sequence: CSARVRDLNPTTDTQYF.

The CDR3 DNA follows: TGTGCCAGCAGTTTGGACAGGGTGGATGGCTACACCTTC. It specifies CASSLDRVDGYTF. This sequence joins TRBV7-9 and TRBJ1-2; 8 bases match TRBD1. The CDR3 is 13 amino acids. Per the germline V gene, CDR1 is SEHNR and CDR2 is FQNEAQ (reference sequence). With 6 bases clipped from V and 6 bases from J, the junction kept 6 bases outside the gene matches.

The chain joins TRBV20-1 to TRBJ2-7; unclear D gene. The germline V gene encodes CDR1 DFQATT and CDR2 SNEGSKA (reference sequence). The germline V and J ends were trimmed by 1 base and 6 bases, with 19 bases remaining between them. The CDR3 is made up of 15 amino acids. CDR3 amino acids: CSARAQAQRLVEQYF. The CDR3 region has the DNA TGCAGTGCTAGAGCGCAGGCCCAGCGCCTCGTCGAGCAGTACTTC.

This chain connects TRBV15 to TRBJ2-3; D unclear. V dropped 0 bases and J dropped 5 bases, with 15 bases sitting between them. Germline V gene data show CDR1 as LNHNV and CDR2 as YYDKDF (reference sequence). This CDR3 comprises 16 residues. CDR3 nucleotides: TGTGCCACCAGCAGAGATGCGCGGTGGGCGAAAGATACGCAGTATTTT. Its protein product is CATSRDARWAKDTQYF.

This clonotype was seen a few times. The chain is built from TRBV10-3 and TRBJ2-7; unclear D gene. TRBJ2-5 matches the DNA end more closely, so the J call is doubtful. Germline V gene data show CDR1 as ENHRY and CDR2 as SYGVKD. This CDR3 has 15 residues. This chain's CDR3 is CAISEPTGLSETQYF. The CDR3 region has the DNA TGTGCCATCAGTGAGCCCACCGGGCTTTCAGAGACCCAGTACTTC.

The CDR3 DNA follows: TGTGCCAGCAGTTTAGGGCTCCTTTTGAGTTGGCTGTTCTTC. It translates to CASSLGLLLSWLFF. The chain links TRBV12-3 or TRBV12-4 to TRBJ2-1, with D hard to call. The CDR3 sequence is 14 residues long. Trimming cost V 1 base and J 15 bases, with 19 bases left between them.

V usage is TRBV3-1 and J usage is TRBJ2-1; D may be TRBD2 (6 bases). The CDR3 consists of 15 residues. Deletions cut 2 bases from V and 9 bases from J, with 17 bases between. CDR1 is LGHDT and CDR2 is YNNKEL in the germline V gene (reference sequence). The CDR3 here is CASSQPKTSYIEQFF. The CDR3 bases are TGTGCCAGCAGCCAACCTAAAACTAGCTATATTGAGCAGTTCTTC.

V and J are TRBV29-1 and TRBJ2-3, with 8 positions matching TRBD2. CDR3 length equals 14 residues. Germline lookup yields CDR1 SQVTM and CDR2 ANQGSEA. V shed 5 bases, J shed 0 bases, and the junction held 4 bases outside the gene matches. In nucleotides, the CDR3 is TGCAGCGTTAATAAGCGGGGGAGCACAGATACGCAGTATTTT. The encoded protein is CSVNKRGSTDTQYF.

This sequence joins TRBV9 and TRBJ1-1; 8 bases match TRBD1. Trimming at V came to 3 bases and at J to 6 bases, leaving 7 bases not matched to a gene. Per the germline V gene, CDR1 is SGDLS and CDR2 is YYNGEE. This CDR3 is 14 amino acids long. CDR3 DNA sequence: TGTGCCAGCAGCGCGACAGGGGTCAAGTCTGAAGCTTTCTTT. Translated: CASSATGVKSEAFF.

This clonotype was picked up many times. The rearrangement joins TRBV12-3 or TRBV12-4 to TRBJ2-5, with D tentatively TRBD2 (5 bases). The CDR3 covers 12 residues. Trimming left V 6 bases short and J 3 bases short, with 8 bases between. The CDR3 spells CASRRGKETQYF. CDR3 sequence (DNA): TGTGCCAGCAGACGGGGTAAAGAGACCCAGTACTTC.

The rearrangement uses TRBV20-1 and TRBJ2-7; TRBD1 matches 9 bases. The CDR3 length is 13 residues. Germline V gene lookup returns CDR1 DFQATT and CDR2 SNEGSKA (reference sequence). Unmatched junction bases numbered 7, after V lost 3 bases and J lost 7 bases. CDR3 amino acids: CSARPRTGEEQYF. The CDR3 coding sequence is TGCAGTGCTAGGCCCCGGACAGGGGAAGAGCAGTACTTC.

This chain connects TRBV5-6 to TRBJ2-7; D is undetermined. Trimming took off 4 bases at V and 1 base at J, with 15 bases between the two ends. This CDR3 has 15 amino acids. Germline V gives CDR1 SGHDT, CDR2 YYEEEE. The CDR3 DNA sequence: TGTGCCAGCAGCGGAAGAACGGACGCTTCCTACGAGCAGTACTTC. As protein: CASSGRTDASYEQYF.

This clonotype was seen a few times. V gene TRBV14 combines with J gene TRBJ2-1; no definite D call. The better agreement between TRBJ2-7 and the DNA end casts doubt on the J call. This CDR3 region has 13 residues. Germline V gene data show CDR1 as SGHDN and CDR2 as FVKESK. The CDR3 loop reads CASSQGSVHEQYF. DNA of the CDR3: TGTGCCAGCAGCCAAGGAAGCGTCCACGAGCAGTACTTC.

Concerning this clonotype: At one end, the junction sequence differs from germline, possibly due to a read error. V gene TRBV7-2 combines with J gene TRBJ2-1, with a weak D call TRBD2 (5 bases). Germline V gene sequence: CDR1 SGHTA, CDR2 FQGNSA. The CDR3 runs 13 residues. CDR3 DNA: TGTGCCGGCAGCCCGAGGACTGGAGGTGGAAGGTTCTTC. Translating gives CAGSPRTGGGRFF.

V and J are TRBV20-1 and TRBJ2-7; D might be TRBD1 or TRBD2, each matching 6 bases. Trimming stripped 1 base from V and 2 bases from J, with 12 bases between. In germline, CDR1 is DFQATT, CDR2 SNEGSKA (reference sequence). This CDR3 region has 14 residues. For the CDR3, the DNA is TGCAGTGCTAGAGTGGGGGGCTTTCCCTACGAGCAGTACTTC. This codes for CSARVGGFPYEQYF.

This chain joins TRBV5-1 and TRBJ2-7, with 7 bases aligning to TRBD1. The ends lost 4 bases at V and 2 bases at J; junction bases unmatched: 6. CDR1 is SGHRS, CDR2 YFSETQ, per germline. The CDR3 runs to 14 residues. CDR3 in DNA: TGCGCCAGCAGCACCTCCGGGACAGCCTACGAGCAGTACTTC. Its protein is CASSTSGTAYEQYF. Using reference TRBV5-1 and TRBJ2-7 for the parts outside the CDR3, the full variable domain is KAGVTQTPRYLIKTRGQQVTLSCSPISGHRSVSWYQQTPGQGLQFLFEYFSETQRNKGNFPGRFSGRQFSNSRSEMNVSTLELGDSALYLCASSTSGTAYEQYFGPGTRLTVT.